A single sample is the source of the 5 T cell receptor beta chains below, sequenced in a study of Ad26.COV2.S vaccination and SARS-CoV-2 variants. Measured with immunoSEQ multiplex PCR; TCRdb has only the in-frame clones, and not every one. The table has about 180,000 clones, around nine tenths seen once; the top ten hold around 6.1%. The source was peripheral blood, collected after recovery from COVID-19. These receptors were obtained from a human donor who had recovered from COVID-19.

The J gene is TRBJ1-1, the V gene TRBV4-1, with 7 bases lining up with TRBD1. Germline-derived CDR1 and CDR2 are MGHRA and YSYEKL. The length of the CDR3 is 12 residues. Trimming at V came to 4 bases and at J to 11 bases, leaving 7 bases not matched to a gene. The CDR3 loop is CASSRRQGEAFF. Here the CDR3 DNA reads TGCGCCAGCAGCCGTAGACAGGGAGAGGCTTTCTTT.

The V call is TRBV19, the J call TRBJ2-7, with D unclear. The CDR3 contains 14 residues. V was trimmed by 1 base and J by 2 bases, leaving 9 bases between them. Per germline, CDR1 LNHDA and CDR2 SQIVND (reference sequence). As DNA, the CDR3 is TGTGCCAGTAGTATAGGAGTGATGGCCTACGAGCAGTACTTC. This codes for CASSIGVMAYEQYF.

The CDR3 nucleotides read TGTGCCAGCAGCGGGGGGGCGGGGGCGCAGGAGCAGTACTTC. Translation gives CASSGGAGAQEQYF. V and J are TRBV9 and TRBJ2-7, with TRBD2 as a possible D gene (7 bases). Germline V lookup: CDR1 SGDLS, CDR2 YYNGEE. CDR3 length equals 14 residues. Trimming shortened V by 3 bases and J by 7 bases, and 17 bases separated the two germline ends.

This clone was counted once. The chain is built from TRBV11-3 and TRBJ2-7; possibly TRBD1 or TRBD2 for D (5 bases each). Germline V gene lookup returns CDR1 SGHNT and CDR2 YENEEA. With 9 bases removed from V and 3 bases from J, the gap between germline ends came to 18 bases. The CDR3 runs to 14 residues. The CDR3 reads CASSPRGKSYEQYF. CDR3 coding DNA: TGTGCCAGTAGTCCGAGGGGTAAAAGCTACGAGCAGTACTTC.

The rearrangement links TRBV2 to TRBJ1-2; D possibly corresponds to TRBD1 (5 bases). The CDR3 covers 13 residues. Germline values: CDR1 SNHLY, CDR2 FYNNEI. Trimming removed 11 bases at V and 2 bases at J, with 15 bases between. The CDR3, as DNA: TGTGCCTCGGGGGGTCCTACCAACTATGGCTACACCTTC. This codes for CASGGPTNYGYTF.